Detailed here is one T cell receptor (beta chain). The data derive from a study of blood T cell repertoires in COVID-19. The wider study: COVID-19 samples collected from the United States, Italy and Spain covered acute and convalescent phases. T cells, B-cell-depleted T cells, or PBMCs supplied cDNA or gDNA.

Original processing notes: Scientists estimated how many nucleated cells there were by amplifying reference gene primers. The table came from immunoSEQ multiplex PCR; TCRdb's copy has only in-frame clones and leaves some out. That table is the source of V, J and clone size, and D and trimming were worked out from the DNA. The data hold 60,000 to 90,000 clones, with roughly 84% observed a single time. This CDR3 spans 13 amino acids. From germline, CDR1 is SEHNR and CDR2 FQNEAQ (reference sequence). The V and J ends lost 2 bases and 5 bases respectively, with 9 bases between them. The Seattle patients, enrolled during active infection, were followed longitudinally.

The source material was peripheral blood. The chain combines TRBV7-9 with TRBJ2-5; unclear D gene. This TCR came from a man aged 55-75 years with COVID-19, enrolled during active disease. The CDR3 nucleotides read TGTGCCAGCAGCTTAACTTCGTGGGAGACCCAGTACTTC. Protein sequence: CASSLTSWETQYF.